This T cell receptor (beta chain) comes out of a study of T cells in Graves' hyperthyroidism and ophthalmopathy. RNA transcripts yielded amplified TCR beta CDR3 regions. First-round RT-PCR of the TCR CDR3 relied on the HTBI primer set. Using its own MiXCR run on the multiplex PCR reads, TCRdb lists one record per CDR3 protein. The sample consists of about 480,000 distinct CDR3 sequences, about an eighth of them appearing once. The CDR3 covers 12 residues. With 6 bases removed from V and 3 bases from J, the gap between germline ends came to 6 bases. The genes are TRBV12-3 or TRBV12-4 and TRBJ1-5; D is ambiguous. The receptor was derived from a woman aged 18-29 years with Graves' hyperthyroidism. The sequenced material came from blood. The CDR3 region has the DNA TGTGCCAGCAGAGCCCCCAATCAGCCCCAGCATTTT. This sequence encodes CASRAPNQPQHF.